One and the same sample provided the 19 T cell receptor beta chains below, sequenced in a study of blood T cell repertoires in COVID-19. Libraries were prepared by immunoSEQ multiplex PCR; TCRdb keeps only in-frame clonotypes and omits some of them. The repertoire holds approximately 170,000 clones, around four fifths seen once, with about 4% in the top ten. The sequencing sample was made of PBMCs or T cells enriched from blood (not recorded which). All receptors derive from a woman aged 50 to 60 in a cohort exposed to, infected with or recovered from COVID-19 (not recorded which).

The chain uses TRBV30 and TRBJ2-1; a weak D match, TRBD2 (6 bases). Germline lookup yields CDR1 GTSNPN and CDR2 SVGIG (reference sequence). V was clipped by 7 bases and J by 7 bases, with 14 bases between them. The CDR3 length is 12 residues. CDR3 sequence: CASSRGKNEQFF. Written as DNA, the CDR3 is TGTGCCTCGAGCCGGGGGAAGAATGAGCAGTTCTTC.

About this clone itself: At one boundary the junction diverges from the germline segment, which might be a read error. The chain uses TRBV7-7 and TRBJ2-2; 12 bases are shared with TRBD2. The CDR3 is made up of 18 amino acids. Germline assignment: CDR1 SSHAT and CDR2 FNYEAQ (reference sequence). The CDR3 region has the DNA TGTGCTAGCAGCTTTGGGACTAGCGGGCGCCCGAACACCGGGGAGCTGTTTTTT. Its protein product is CASSFGTSGRPNTGELFF.

The V call is TRBV6-5, the J call TRBJ1-5, with TRBD1 identical over 7 bases. Germline CDR1 MNHEY, CDR2 SVGAGI. The CDR3 covers 15 residues. V trimming: 3 bases; J trimming: 0 bases; junction bases outside the gene matches: 2. CDR3 DNA: TGTGCCAGCAGTTATTCAGGGGGTAGCAATCAGCCCCAGCATTTT. Its protein product is CASSYSGGSNQPQHF.

The chain is built from TRBV30 and TRBJ1-4; D might be TRBD1 (6 bases). Between the trimmed V and J ends, which lost 0 bases and 11 bases, there was a span of 10 bases. The CDR3 is made up of 12 amino acids. Germline V gene lookup returns CDR1 GTSNPN and CDR2 SVGIG (reference sequence). The CDR3 here is CAWSVNREKLFF. The CDR3 DNA follows: TGTGCCTGGAGTGTCAACAGGGAGAAACTGTTTTTT.

The chain combines TRBV6-2 or TRBV6-3 with TRBJ2-7, with unresolved D. The CDR3 covers 16 residues. V shed 0 bases and J shed 2 bases, with 14 bases lying between them. Germline CDR1 MNHEY, CDR2 SVGEGT. CDR3 bases: TGTGCCAGCAGTTACTCGGATAGCCTATATGCCTACGAGCAGTACTTC. The encoded protein is CASSYSDSLYAYEQYF.

This chain's CDR3 is CASSPQSGGKHSPLHF. Here the CDR3 DNA reads TGTGCCAGCAGTCCCCAGTCGGGCGGGAAACATTCACCCCTCCACTTT. V usage is TRBV28 and J usage is TRBJ1-6; D uncertain. The CDR3 consists of 16 residues. The V end lost 5 bases, the J end lost 8 bases, and 19 bases lay between the germline ends. Germline loops: CDR1 MDHEN, CDR2 SYDVKM.

The rearrangement joins TRBV9 to TRBJ1-6; possibly TRBD1 for D (6 bases). The germline gives CDR1 SGDLS, CDR2 YYNGEE. The CDR3 consists of 15 residues. V lost 3 bases and J 3 bases, leaving 10 bases between the germline ends. CDR3 loop: CASSETGNYNSPLHF. CDR3 nucleotides: TGTGCCAGCAGCGAAACAGGGAACTATAATTCACCCCTCCACTTT.

This clone was seen a handful of times. V is TRBV7-2 and J is TRBJ1-2; D gene ambiguous. There are 16 residues in the CDR3. Trimming removed 5 bases at V and 2 bases at J, with 18 bases between. The V gene's germline CDR1 is SGHTA and CDR2 FQGNSA. The DNA of the CDR3 is TGTGCCAGCAGCCTCTCATTACAAAAACTAAACTATGGCTACACCTTC. Translation: CASSLSLQKLNYGYTF.

V is TRBV2 and J is TRBJ2-7; perhaps TRBD1 as D (5 bases). V was shortened by 7 bases and J by 4 bases, with 17 bases between the two germline ends. This CDR3 comprises 14 residues. Germline values: CDR1 SNHLY, CDR2 FYNNEI. Here the CDR3 DNA reads TGTGCCAGCATAGTCACGGACACCCAGTACGAGCAGTACTTC. Encoded protein: CASIVTDTQYEQYF.

The genes are TRBV27 and TRBJ2-2, with 8 bases that match TRBD1. Losses at the gene ends were 5 bases for V and 4 bases for J; bases not matched to a gene: 9. CDR3 size: 16 residues. Germline CDR1 MNHEY, CDR2 SMNVEV (reference sequence). The CDR3 spells CASSPRTGSRTGELFF. For the CDR3, the DNA is TGTGCCAGCAGTCCGAGGACAGGGAGTCGCACCGGGGAGCTGTTTTTT.

This chain connects TRBV19 to TRBJ2-3; 7 bases match TRBD2. This CDR3 region has 16 residues. V trimming: 3 bases; J trimming: 3 bases; junction bases outside the gene matches: 9. CDR1 is LNHDA and CDR2 is SQIVND in the germline V gene (reference sequence). CDR3 DNA: TGTGCCAGTAGTATGTTTGGCGGGGGATCGACAGATACGCAGTATTTT. It encodes CASSMFGGGSTDTQYF.

J is TRBJ2-3 and V is TRBV24-1, with TRBD1 as a possible D gene (5 bases). There are 14 residues in the CDR3. V lost 5 bases and J lost 3, with 11 bases in between. Germline V gives CDR1 KGHDR, CDR2 SFDVKD. The CDR3 nucleotides read TGTGCCACCAGTGGACAGATGGGGACAGATACGCAGTATTTT. Its protein product is CATSGQMGTDTQYF.

The chain links TRBV23-1 to TRBJ1-1, with TRBD1 identical over 7 bases. TRBV23-1 is labeled an ORF, and its function is uncertain. V trimming: 3 bases; J trimming: 5 bases; junction bases outside the gene matches: 9. The CDR3 is made up of 15 amino acids. This CDR3 reads CASSHQGGGETEAFF. In DNA, the CDR3 is TGCGCCAGCAGTCACCAAGGGGGCGGGGAGACTGAAGCTTTCTTT.

The gene calls are TRBV6-2 or TRBV6-3 and TRBJ1-5; possibly TRBD1 for D (5 bases). The CDR3 length is 15 residues. The germline V gene encodes CDR1 MNHEY and CDR2 SVGEGT. V gave up 6 bases and J gave up 3 bases, with 15 bases separating them. The CDR3 region has the DNA TGTGCCAGCAGCCGGGACTCCGGCCCCAATCAGCCCCAGCATTTT. This encodes CASSRDSGPNQPQHF.

The CDR3 reads CASSFPGTVSPFF. CDR3 in DNA: TGTGCCAGCAGCTTCCCCGGGACAGTCTCCCCGTTCTTC. V gene TRBV7-9 combines with J gene TRBJ2-1, with 7 positions matching TRBD1. V trimming: 3 bases; J trimming: 15 bases; junction bases outside the gene matches: 11. Germline V lookup: CDR1 SEHNR, CDR2 FQNEAQ (reference sequence). This CDR3 is built from 13 residues.

This rearrangement joins TRBV28 to TRBJ2-7; 8 bases fit TRBD1. Germline CDR1 MDHEN, CDR2 SYDVKM. The CDR3 runs 14 residues. V dropped 2 bases and J dropped 5; count of bases not matched to a gene: 5. The CDR3 DNA reads as TGTGCCAGCAGTTTACAGGGGGCGAGGAACGAGCAGTACTTC. Translating it yields CASSLQGARNEQYF.

J is TRBJ2-7 and V is TRBV6-2 or TRBV6-3; TRBD2 matches 9 bases. V was clipped by 3 bases and J by 4 bases; unmatched bases: 7. Germline CDR1 and CDR2: MNHEY and SVGEGT. The CDR3 is made up of 15 amino acids. The CDR3 sequence: CASSYKSSGIYEQYF. As DNA, the CDR3 is TGTGCCAGCAGTTATAAGTCTAGCGGGATATACGAGCAGTACTTC.

Details on this clone: The sample holds other DNA sequences that translate to the same CDR3. The V call is TRBV30, the J call TRBJ1-1; D remains ambiguous. Germline loops: CDR1 GTSNPN, CDR2 SVGIG (reference sequence). This CDR3 comprises 14 residues. Trimming took 3 bases from V and 5 from J, leaving 16 bases between them. The CDR3 DNA reads as TGTGCCTGGAGGTTTTACAGCCCGGGAACTGAAGCTTTCTTT. Amino acid sequence: CAWRFYSPGTEAFF.

The chain uses TRBV18 and TRBJ2-1, with 8 bases fitting TRBD1. Germline-derived CDR1 and CDR2 are KGHSH and LQKENI. Losses at the gene ends were 4 bases for V and 3 bases for J; bases not matched to a gene: 8. The CDR3 spans 16 residues. This CDR3 reads CASSRGQGGNYNEQFF. The CDR3 nucleotides read TGTGCCAGCTCACGCGGACAGGGAGGAAACTACAATGAGCAGTTCTTC.